The entry below gives a single T cell receptor beta chain sequence along with its context. As yet, its antigen is unknown. The length of the CDR3 is 13 residues. Germline values: CDR1 MGHRA, CDR2 YSYEKL. The V gene lost 4 bases and the J gene lost 5 bases, with 8 bases spanning the gap. These data are taken from a study of cytotoxic CD8 clonotypes in ibrutinib-treated CLL. At the level of the study: Included were about a dozen relapsed/refractory and about 14 treatment-naive patients, of whom approximately 18 were IGHV unmutated.

General study results and limits: Clonality increased at ibrutinib response and stayed stable in sustained remission. At progression, however, it fell back toward baseline. Higher circulating CD8+ T-cell counts strongly accompanied higher baseline clonality, above age-matched healthy donors.

The method was immunoSEQ multiplex PCR; TCRdb's version includes in-frame clones alone and lacks a portion of them. Altogether over 150,000 clones are present, about 72% being singletons, with the ten largest covering over 10%. This sequence joins TRBV4-1 and TRBJ1-4; D gene uncertain. The sequencing here drew on PBMCs, taken after 24 months of ibrutinib treatment. The receptor comes from a human donor with chronic lymphocytic leukemia. CDR3 nucleotides: TGCGCCAGCAGCCCGGGAACAAATGAAAAACTGTTTTTT. It specifies CASSPGTNEKLFF.